The clone carrying this T cell receptor (beta chain) has just a few counts. Its specificity is not known. The germline V gene encodes CDR1 SGDLS and CDR2 YYNGEE. The length of the CDR3 is 15 residues. With V trimmed by 3 bases and J by 7 bases, 11 bases remained unmatched. This entry belongs to a study of CD8 T cells in ankylosing spondylitis. Regarding the study as a whole: Characteristic of ankylosing spondylitis blood, it appeared, was a TCR beta motif comprising about 8 highly homologous variants.

TCRdb re-called the 5' RACE reads through MiXCR, storing one row per CDR3 protein. Among 700,000 or so distinct CDR3 sequences, about 20% were seen once, and the ten largest hold around 19%. Sequenced material: blood, either unsorted or a sorted T cell fraction (not recorded which). The receptor's source is a male donor with ankylosing spondylitis. V usage is TRBV9 and J usage is TRBJ1-2; TRBD1 matches 8 bases. The CDR3 sequence: CASSAGGEALRGYTF. CDR3 DNA sequence: TGTGCCAGCAGCGCAGGGGGCGAAGCGTTGCGTGGCTACACCTTC.